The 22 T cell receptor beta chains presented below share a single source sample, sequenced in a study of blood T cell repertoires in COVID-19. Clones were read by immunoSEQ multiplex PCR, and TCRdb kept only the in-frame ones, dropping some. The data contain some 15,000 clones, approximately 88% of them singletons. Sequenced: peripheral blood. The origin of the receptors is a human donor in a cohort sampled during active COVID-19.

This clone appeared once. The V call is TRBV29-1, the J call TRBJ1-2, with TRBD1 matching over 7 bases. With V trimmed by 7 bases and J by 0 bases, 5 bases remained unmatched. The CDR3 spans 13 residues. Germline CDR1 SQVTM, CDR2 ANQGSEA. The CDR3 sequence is CSARQGANYGYTF. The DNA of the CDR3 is TGCAGCGCACGACAGGGCGCTAACTATGGCTACACCTTC.

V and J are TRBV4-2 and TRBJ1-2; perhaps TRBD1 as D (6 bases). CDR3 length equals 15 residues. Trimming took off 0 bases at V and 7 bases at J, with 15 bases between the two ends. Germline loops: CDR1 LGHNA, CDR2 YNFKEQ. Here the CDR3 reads CASSQDPDSIGGYTF. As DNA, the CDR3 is TGTGCCAGCAGCCAAGATCCGGACAGTATCGGTGGCTACACCTTC.

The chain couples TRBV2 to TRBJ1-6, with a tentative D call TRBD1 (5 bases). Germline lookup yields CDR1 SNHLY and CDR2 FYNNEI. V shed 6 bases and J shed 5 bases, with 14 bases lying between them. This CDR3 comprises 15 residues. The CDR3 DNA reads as TGTGCCAGCAGCTCAGGGTCTTCGCATAATTCACCCCTCCACTTT. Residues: CASSSGSSHNSPLHF.

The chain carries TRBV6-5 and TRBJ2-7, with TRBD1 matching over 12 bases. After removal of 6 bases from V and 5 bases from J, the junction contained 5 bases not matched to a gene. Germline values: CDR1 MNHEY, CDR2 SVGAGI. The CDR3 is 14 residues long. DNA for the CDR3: TGTGCCAGCAGGGGGACAGGGGGCTTCGACGAGCAGTACTTC. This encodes CASRGTGGFDEQYF.

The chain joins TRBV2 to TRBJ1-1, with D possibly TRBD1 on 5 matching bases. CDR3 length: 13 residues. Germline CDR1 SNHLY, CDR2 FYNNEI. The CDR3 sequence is CATQGEVNTEAFF. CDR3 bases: TGTGCAACCCAAGGGGAGGTTAACACTGAAGCTTTCTTT.

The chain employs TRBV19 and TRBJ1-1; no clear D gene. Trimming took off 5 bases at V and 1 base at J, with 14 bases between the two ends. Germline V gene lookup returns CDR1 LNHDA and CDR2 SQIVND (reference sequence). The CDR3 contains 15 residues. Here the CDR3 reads CASSELTRTNTEAFF. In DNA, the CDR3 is TGTGCCAGTAGTGAATTAACTAGGACGAACACTGAAGCTTTCTTT.

The DNA of the CDR3 is TGTGCCAGCAGCTTCAGGGCAGGGGCCAGCTCCTACAATGAGCAGTTCTTC. Translated, it gives CASSFRAGASSYNEQFF. This chain uses TRBV7-2 with TRBJ2-1; D might be TRBD1 (6 bases). This CDR3 is built from 17 residues. Per the germline V gene, CDR1 is SGHTA and CDR2 is FQGNSA. V was clipped by 3 bases and J by 0 bases, with 15 bases between them. The variable domain in full, with the rest retrieved from reference TRBV7-2 and TRBJ2-1, is GAGVSQSPSNKVTEKGKDVELRCDPISGHTALYWYRQSLGQGLEFLIYFQGNSAPDKSGLPSDRFSAERTGGSVSTLTIQRTQQEDSAVYLCASSFRAGASSYNEQFFGPGTRLTVL.

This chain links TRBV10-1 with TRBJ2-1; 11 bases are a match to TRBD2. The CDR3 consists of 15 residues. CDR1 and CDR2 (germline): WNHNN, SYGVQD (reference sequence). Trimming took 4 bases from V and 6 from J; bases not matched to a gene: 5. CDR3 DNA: TGCGCCAGCAGTGTCAGGACTAGCGGGTCCAATGAGCAGTTCTTC. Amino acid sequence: CASSVRTSGSNEQFF.

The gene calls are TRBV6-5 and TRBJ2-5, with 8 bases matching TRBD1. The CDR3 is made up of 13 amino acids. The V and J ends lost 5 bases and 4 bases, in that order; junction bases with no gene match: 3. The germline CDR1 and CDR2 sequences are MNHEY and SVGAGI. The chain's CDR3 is CASSRDRGETQYF. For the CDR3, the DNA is TGTGCCAGCAGTCGAGACAGGGGAGAGACCCAGTACTTC.

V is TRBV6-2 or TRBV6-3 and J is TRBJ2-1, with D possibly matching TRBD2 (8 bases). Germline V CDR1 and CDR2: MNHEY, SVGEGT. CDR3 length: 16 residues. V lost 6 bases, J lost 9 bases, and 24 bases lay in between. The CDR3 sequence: CASSRTGGDSRPEQFF. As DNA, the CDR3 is TGTGCCAGCAGCCGCACGGGGGGGGACAGCCGCCCTGAGCAGTTCTTC.

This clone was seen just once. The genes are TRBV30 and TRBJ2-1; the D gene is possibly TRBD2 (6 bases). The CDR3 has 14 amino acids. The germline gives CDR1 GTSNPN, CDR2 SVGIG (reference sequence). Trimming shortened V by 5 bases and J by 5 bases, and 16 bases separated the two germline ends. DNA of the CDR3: TGTGCCTGGTCCCCCGGGACTGGGAACAATGAGCAGTTCTTC. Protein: CAWSPGTGNNEQFF.

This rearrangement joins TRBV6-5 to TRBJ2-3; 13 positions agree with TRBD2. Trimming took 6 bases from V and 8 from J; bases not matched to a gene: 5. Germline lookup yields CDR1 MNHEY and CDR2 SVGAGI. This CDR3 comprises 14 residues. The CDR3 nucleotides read TGTGCCAGCAGACTAGCGGGAGGGCCCCCTACGCAGTATTTT. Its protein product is CASRLAGGPPTQYF.

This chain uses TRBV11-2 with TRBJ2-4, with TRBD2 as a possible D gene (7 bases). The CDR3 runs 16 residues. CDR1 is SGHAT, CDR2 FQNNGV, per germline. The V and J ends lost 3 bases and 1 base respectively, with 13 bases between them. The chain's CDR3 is CASSLHAGAAKNIQYF. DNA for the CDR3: TGTGCCAGCAGCTTGCATGCGGGGGCTGCCAAAAACATTCAGTACTTC.

CDR3 region: CASSSAGSSGNTIYF. The DNA for the CDR3 is TGCGCCAGCAGCTCGGCGGGGAGCTCTGGAAACACCATATATTTT. The chain is built from TRBV5-1 and TRBJ1-3, with D unresolved. This CDR3 has 15 residues. Trimming pared 3 bases from V and 0 bases from J, leaving 10 bases between. The germline V gene has CDR1 SGHRS and CDR2 YFSETQ.

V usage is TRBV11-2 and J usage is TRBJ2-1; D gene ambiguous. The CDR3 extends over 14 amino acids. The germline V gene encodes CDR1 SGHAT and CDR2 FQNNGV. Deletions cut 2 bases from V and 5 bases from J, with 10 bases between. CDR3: CASSLNLADNEQFF. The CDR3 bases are TGTGCCAGCAGCTTAAACTTAGCAGACAATGAGCAGTTCTTC. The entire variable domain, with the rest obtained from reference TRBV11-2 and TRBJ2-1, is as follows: EAGVAQSPRYKIIEKRQSVAFWCNPISGHATLYWYQQILGQGPKLLIQFQNNGVVDDSQLPKDRFSAERLKGVDSTLKIQPAKLEDSAVYLCASSLNLADNEQFFGPGTRLTVL.

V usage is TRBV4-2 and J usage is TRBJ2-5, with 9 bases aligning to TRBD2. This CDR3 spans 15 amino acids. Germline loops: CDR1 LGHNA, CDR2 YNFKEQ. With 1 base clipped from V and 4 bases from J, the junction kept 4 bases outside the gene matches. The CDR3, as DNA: TGTGCCAGCAGCCAAGGGGAGCGGGAGGTAGAGACCCAGTACTTC. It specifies CASSQGEREVETQYF.

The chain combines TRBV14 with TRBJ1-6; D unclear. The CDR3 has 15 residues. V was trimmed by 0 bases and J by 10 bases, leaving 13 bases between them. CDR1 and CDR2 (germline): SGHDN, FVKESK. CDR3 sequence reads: CASSQEAGYRSPLHF. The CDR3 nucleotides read TGTGCCAGCAGCCAAGAAGCAGGCTATAGGTCACCCCTCCACTTT.

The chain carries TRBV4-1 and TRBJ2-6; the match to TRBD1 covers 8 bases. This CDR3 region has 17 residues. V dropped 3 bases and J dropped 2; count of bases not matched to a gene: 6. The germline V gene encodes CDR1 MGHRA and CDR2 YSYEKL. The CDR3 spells CASSQPGQVPGANVLTF. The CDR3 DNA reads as TGCGCCAGCAGCCAGCCGGGACAGGTCCCTGGGGCCAACGTCCTGACTTTC.

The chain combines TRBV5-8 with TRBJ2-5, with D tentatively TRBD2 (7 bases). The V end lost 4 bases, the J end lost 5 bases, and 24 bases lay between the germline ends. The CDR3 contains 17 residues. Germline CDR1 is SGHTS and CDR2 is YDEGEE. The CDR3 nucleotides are TGTGCCAGCAGCCCCGGCAAAGGGGGGGGCCGAGGGGAGACCCAGTACTTC. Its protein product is CASSPGKGGGRGETQYF. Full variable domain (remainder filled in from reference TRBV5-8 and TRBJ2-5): EAGVTQSPTHLIKTRGQQATLRCSPISGHTSVYWYQQALGLGLQFLLWYDEGEERNRGNFPPRFSGRQFPNYSSELNVNALELEDSALYLCASSPGKGGGRGETQYFGPGTRLLVL.

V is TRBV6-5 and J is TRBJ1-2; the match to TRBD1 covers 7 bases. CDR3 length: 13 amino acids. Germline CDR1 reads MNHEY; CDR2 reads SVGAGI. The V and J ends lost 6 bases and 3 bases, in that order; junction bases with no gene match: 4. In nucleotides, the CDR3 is TGTGCCAGCAGCCGGGACAGCCACTATGGCTACACCTTC. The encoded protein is CASSRDSHYGYTF.

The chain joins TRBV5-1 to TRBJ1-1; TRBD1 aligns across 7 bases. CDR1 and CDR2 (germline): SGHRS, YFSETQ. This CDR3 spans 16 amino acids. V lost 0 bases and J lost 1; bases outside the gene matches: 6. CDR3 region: CASSLGNRGRNTEAFF. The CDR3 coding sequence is TGCGCCAGCAGCTTGGGAAACAGGGGAAGGAACACTGAAGCTTTCTTT.

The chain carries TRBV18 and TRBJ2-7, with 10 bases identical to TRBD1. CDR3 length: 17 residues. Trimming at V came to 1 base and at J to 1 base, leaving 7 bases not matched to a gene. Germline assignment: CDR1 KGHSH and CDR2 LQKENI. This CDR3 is CASSPLARTGGSYEQYF. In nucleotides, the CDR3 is TGTGCCAGCTCACCACTGGCCCGGACAGGGGGATCCTACGAGCAGTACTTC.